This T cell receptor (beta chain) was observed in a study of beta chain features in type 1 diabetes. Study background: Age, gender, cell numbers and subset yield matched between patients and controls.

The study's findings and limits: Patients with Type 1 diabetes showed moderately but significantly shorter TCRB CDR3s in all four CD4+ subsets.

The ends lost 1 base at V and 2 bases at J; junction bases unmatched: 3. The CDR3 is 15 amino acids. Germline CDR1 reads SNHLY; CDR2 reads FYNNEI. Isolated RNA was reverse transcribed in full, so expressed TCRB transcripts were sequenced. Sequenced naive, central memory and regulatory T cell samples produced an average of about 3.7 million reads. Only in-frame clones appear in the TCRdb table, and some are missing; sequencing was by immunoSEQ multiplex PCR. Among 250,000 to 300,000 clones listed, approximately 25% were seen once. Researchers reported sorting CD4+ naive, central memory, regulatory and stem cell-like memory cells via CD45RO/CCR7/CD25/CD127/CD95/CD27. Worth noting for this clone: Its target is unknown.

The sequencing input was naive CD4+ T cells from blood. This TCR derives from a woman aged 25 to 39 with type 1 diabetes. The chain joins TRBV2 to TRBJ2-7; the match to TRBD2 covers 9 bases. CDR3 DNA: TGTGCCAGCAGTGAAGGACTAGCGGAGACCTACGAGCAGTACTTC. Its protein is CASSEGLAETYEQYF.